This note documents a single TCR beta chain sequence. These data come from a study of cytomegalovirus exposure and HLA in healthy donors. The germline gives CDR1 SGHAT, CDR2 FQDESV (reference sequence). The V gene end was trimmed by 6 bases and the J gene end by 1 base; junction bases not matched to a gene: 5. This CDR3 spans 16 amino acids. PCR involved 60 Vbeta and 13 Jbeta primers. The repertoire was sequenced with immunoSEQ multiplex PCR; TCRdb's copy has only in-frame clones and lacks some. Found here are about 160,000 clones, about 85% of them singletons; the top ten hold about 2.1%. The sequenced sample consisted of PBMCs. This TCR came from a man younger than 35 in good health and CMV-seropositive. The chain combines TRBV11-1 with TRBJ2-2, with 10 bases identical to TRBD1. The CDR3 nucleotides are TGTGCCAGCAGTTGGGGGACAGGGGTGAACACCGGGGAGCTGTTTTTT. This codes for CASSWGTGVNTGELFF. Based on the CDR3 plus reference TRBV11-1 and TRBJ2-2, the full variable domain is EAEVAQSPRYKITEKSQAVAFWCDPISGHATLYWYRQILGQGPELLVQFQDESVVDDSQLPKDRFSAERLKGVDSTLKIQPAELGDSAMYLCASSWGTGVNTGELFFGEGSRLTVL.